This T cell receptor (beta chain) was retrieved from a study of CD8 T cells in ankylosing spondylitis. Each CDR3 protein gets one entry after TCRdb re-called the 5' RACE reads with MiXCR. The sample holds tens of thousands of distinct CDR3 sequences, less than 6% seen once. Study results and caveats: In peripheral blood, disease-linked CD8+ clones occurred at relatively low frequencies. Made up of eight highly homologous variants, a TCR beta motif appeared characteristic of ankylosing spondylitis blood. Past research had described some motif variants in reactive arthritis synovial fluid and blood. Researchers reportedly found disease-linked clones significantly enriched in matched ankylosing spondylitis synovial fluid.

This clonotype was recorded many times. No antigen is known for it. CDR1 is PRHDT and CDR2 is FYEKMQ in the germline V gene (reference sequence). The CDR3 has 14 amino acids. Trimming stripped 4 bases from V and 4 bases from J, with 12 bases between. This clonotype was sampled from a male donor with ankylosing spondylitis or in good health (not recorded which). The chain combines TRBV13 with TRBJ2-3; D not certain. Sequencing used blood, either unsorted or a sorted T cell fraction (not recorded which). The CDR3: CASSYPGSADTQYF. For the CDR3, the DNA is TGTGCCAGCAGCTACCCTGGGTCTGCAGATACGCAGTATTTT.